The 22 T cell receptor beta chains listed next were all sequenced from one sample in a study of blood T cell repertoires in COVID-19. Sequencing was performed with immunoSEQ multiplex PCR; in TCRdb, only in-frame clones are kept and a portion is missing. The repertoire includes roughly 99,000 clones, around 74% of them detected once, and 15% to 20% sits in the top ten. Sequences were obtained from peripheral blood. These receptors were obtained from an elderly woman with active or convalescent COVID-19.

This clone was seen only a few times. This rearrangement joins TRBV4-2 to TRBJ2-1, with 12 nucleotides matching TRBD2. Losses at the gene ends were 5 bases for V and 6 bases for J; bases not matched to a gene: 5. The CDR3 is 15 amino acids. CDR1 LGHNA and CDR2 YNFKEQ come from the germline V gene. CDR3 amino acids: CASSTLAGGVNEQFF. The DNA of the CDR3 is TGTGCCAGCAGCACGCTAGCGGGAGGGGTCAATGAGCAGTTCTTC.

The chain employs TRBV7-3 and TRBJ2-7, with 7 nucleotides matching TRBD2. With 2 bases clipped from V and 4 bases from J, the junction kept 8 bases outside the gene matches. The CDR3 is made up of 15 amino acids. Germline CDR1 SGHTA, CDR2 FQGTGA. The CDR3 region is CASSLLGLADYEQYF. CDR3 in DNA: TGTGCCAGCAGCTTACTGGGGCTAGCGGATTACGAGCAGTACTTC.

The DNA of the CDR3 is TGTGCCAGCAGCGAACTAGCTGGAGAGGCCGGGGAGCTGTTTTTT. It yields the protein CASSELAGEAGELFF. The chain carries TRBV2 and TRBJ2-2; D perhaps matches TRBD2 (6 bases). The V end was cut by 6 bases, the J end by 6 bases, with 17 bases between. Germline CDR1 and CDR2: SNHLY and FYNNEI. The CDR3 spans 15 residues. The full variable domain, its missing parts supplied by reference TRBV2 and TRBJ2-2, is EPEVTQTPSHQVTQMGQEVILRCVPISNHLYFYWYRQILGQKVEFLVSFYNNEISEKSEIFDDQFSVERPDGSNFTLKIRSTKLEDSAMYFCASSELAGEAGELFFGEGSRLTVL.

This clone has ten or more counts. The chain carries TRBV19 and TRBJ2-1; TRBD2 matches at 7 bases. Germline trimming cut 0 bases from V and 2 bases from J; bases unmatched to any gene: 10. CDR3 length equals 18 residues. Germline CDR1 LNHDA, CDR2 SQIVND (reference sequence). This CDR3 is CASSIEGRATGTYNEQFF. Here the CDR3 DNA reads TGTGCCAGTAGTATAGAGGGGAGGGCGACCGGTACCTACAATGAGCAGTTCTTC.

V and J are TRBV24-1 and TRBJ2-1, with 12 bases aligning to TRBD2. V lost 3 bases, J lost 0 bases, and 5 bases stayed unmatched. CDR1 is KGHDR and CDR2 is SFDVKD in the germline V gene. The CDR3 has 18 amino acids. CDR3 DNA sequence: TGTGCCACCAGTGATCCTGCGACTAGCGGGAGCTCCTACAATGAGCAGTTCTTC. This gives the protein CATSDPATSGSSYNEQFF.

The chain couples TRBV19 to TRBJ2-7; D unresolved. CDR1 LNHDA and CDR2 SQIVND come from the germline V gene (reference sequence). V lost 4 bases and J 0 bases, leaving 7 bases between the germline ends. This CDR3 has 13 residues. The CDR3 loop is CASSTKISYEQYF. The CDR3 region has the DNA TGTGCCAGTAGTACAAAAATCTCCTACGAGCAGTACTTC. Full variable domain (remainder filled in from reference TRBV19 and TRBJ2-7): DGGITQSPKYLFRKEGQNVTLSCEQNLNHDAMYWYRQDPGQGLRLIYYSQIVNDFQKGDIAEGYSVSREKKESFPLTVTSAQKNPTAFYLCASSTKISYEQYFGPGTRLTVT.

The chain links TRBV1 to TRBJ2-1; the D call of TRBD2 is as the table states it, not checked on the DNA. TRBV1 is assigned pseudogene status. The CDR3 extends over 21 amino acids. CDR3 loop: CTSSQPPNRLPGLAGYNEQFF. The CDR3 DNA sequence: TGCACCAGCAGCCAACCCCCTAACAGGTTACCCGGACTAGCGGGGTACAATGAGCAGTTCTTC.

The chain employs TRBV2 and TRBJ2-5, with 8 bases aligning to TRBD2. The CDR3 runs 15 residues. The V and J ends lost 7 bases and 5 bases, in that order; junction bases with no gene match: 12. Germline V lookup: CDR1 SNHLY, CDR2 FYNNEI. CDR3: CASKSARGVGETQYF. In DNA form, the CDR3 reads TGTGCCAGCAAGTCTGCGCGGGGGGTAGGGGAGACCCAGTACTTC. The variable domain in full, with the rest retrieved from reference TRBV2 and TRBJ2-5, is EPEVTQTPSHQVTQMGQEVILRCVPISNHLYFYWYRQILGQKVEFLVSFYNNEISEKSEIFDDQFSVERPDGSNFTLKIRSTKLEDSAMYFCASKSARGVGETQYFGPGTRLLVL.

This chain uses TRBV9 with TRBJ1-1; tentatively, D is TRBD1 (5 bases). Germline V gives CDR1 SGDLS, CDR2 YYNGEE. V lost 9 bases to trimming and J lost 10 bases, with 13 bases between them. The CDR3 runs to 10 residues. CDR3 protein: CATSGDLAFF. The CDR3 bases are TGTGCCACTTCGGGGGATCTAGCTTTCTTT.

The chain combines TRBV7-9 with TRBJ2-3, with TRBD2 matching 8 bases. Germline values: CDR1 SEHNR, CDR2 FQNEAQ (reference sequence). With V trimmed by 1 base and J by 3 bases, 9 bases remained unmatched. The CDR3 covers 17 residues. The CDR3 sequence is CASSLGSVAGITDTQYF. CDR3 coding DNA: TGTGCCAGCAGCTTAGGATCGGTAGCGGGAATAACAGATACGCAGTATTTT.

In this sample, this clone turned up once. This chain connects TRBV28 to TRBJ2-1; the D gene is possibly TRBD1 (6 bases). The CDR3 is made up of 12 amino acids. Per the germline V gene, CDR1 is MDHEN and CDR2 is SYDVKM. In nucleotides, the CDR3 is TGTGGGACAGCCTTTTCCTACAATGAGCAGTTCTTC. Its protein product is CGTAFSYNEQFF.

This clone was counted a single time. The rearrangement links TRBV24-1 to TRBJ2-3; no clear D. The ends were cut back, 5 bases at V and 2 bases at J, with 16 bases in the middle. This CDR3 comprises 16 residues. Per the germline V gene, CDR1 is KGHDR and CDR2 is SFDVKD. The chain's CDR3 is CATSAPLPGATDTQYF. The CDR3, as DNA: TGTGCCACCAGTGCTCCGCTGCCCGGAGCCACAGATACGCAGTATTTT.

V is TRBV27 and J is TRBJ2-5, with 9 bases that match TRBD2. Germline lookup yields CDR1 MNHEY and CDR2 SMNVEV (reference sequence). V trimming: 3 bases; J trimming: 5 bases; junction bases outside the gene matches: 7. This CDR3 has 15 residues. The CDR3 loop reads CASSLAGGPYETQYF. CDR3 DNA sequence: TGTGCCAGCAGTTTGGCGGGAGGGCCATATGAGACCCAGTACTTC.

V and J are TRBV5-8 and TRBJ2-7; D might be TRBD1 (6 bases). The CDR3 is made up of 15 amino acids. V lost 7 bases and J 2 bases, leaving 19 bases between the germline ends. The germline CDR1 and CDR2 sequences are SGHTS and YDEGEE. The CDR3 region is CASYLVGAPTYEQYF. Here the CDR3 DNA reads TGTGCCAGCTACCTGGTGGGGGCCCCAACCTACGAGCAGTACTTC. Full variable domain (rest looked up from reference TRBV5-8 and TRBJ2-7): EAGVTQSPTHLIKTRGQQATLRCSPISGHTSVYWYQQALGLGLQFLLWYDEGEERNRGNFPPRFSGRQFPNYSSELNVNALELEDSALYLCASYLVGAPTYEQYFGPGTRLTVT.

The V call is TRBV5-5, the J call TRBJ2-5; TRBD2 is a possible D gene (5 bases). The CDR3 consists of 13 residues. Germline CDR1 and CDR2: SGHKS and YYEKEE (reference sequence). V was trimmed by 0 bases and J by 2 bases, leaving 5 bases between them. The CDR3, as DNA: TGTGCCAGCAGCTTGGGGGAGCAAGAGACCCAGTACTTC. Translated: CASSLGEQETQYF.

The chain couples TRBV5-1 to TRBJ2-1; no clear D gene. Between the trimmed V and J ends, which lost 0 bases and 4 bases, there was a span of 14 bases. Looked up from germline, CDR1 is SGHRS and CDR2 is YFSETQ. CDR3 size: 16 residues. The CDR3 DNA is TGCGCCAGCAGCTTGGTCTCTCTTGGGCATTACAATGAGCAGTTCTTC. The encoded protein is CASSLVSLGHYNEQFF.

The chain couples TRBV29-1 to TRBJ2-1; the match to TRBD2 covers 8 bases. CDR1 is SQVTM and CDR2 is ANQGSEA in the germline V gene. V trimming: 5 bases; J trimming: 0 bases; junction bases outside the gene matches: 3. The CDR3 has 14 residues. Here the CDR3 DNA reads TGCAGCGTTCCGACTAGCGACTCCTACAATGAGCAGTTCTTC. This encodes CSVPTSDSYNEQFF.

The CDR3 nucleotides read TGTGCCAGCAGCTTACAGGGTCCAGGGAACACTGAAGCTTTCTTT. Protein: CASSLQGPGNTEAFF. J is TRBJ1-1 and V is TRBV5-4, with D tentatively TRBD1 (6 bases). The germline gives CDR1 SGHNT, CDR2 YYREEE (reference sequence). The CDR3 runs 15 residues. Trimming stripped 2 bases from V and 1 base from J, with 12 bases between.

This chain links TRBV5-8 with TRBJ2-1; D perhaps matches TRBD1 (6 bases). Germline CDR1 SGHTS, CDR2 YDEGEE. The CDR3 extends over 15 amino acids. The V end lost 0 bases, the J end lost 5 bases, and 12 bases lay between the germline ends. The CDR3 here is CASSLGSGDDNEQFF. The CDR3 DNA sequence: TGTGCCAGCAGCTTGGGGTCAGGGGACGACAATGAGCAGTTCTTC.

The rearrangement links TRBV15 to TRBJ2-7; 9 bases align to TRBD1. V lost 0 bases to trimming and J lost 6 bases; unmatched junction nucleotides: 6. Per germline, CDR1 LNHNV and CDR2 YYDKDF (reference sequence). The CDR3 has 15 residues. The CDR3 DNA reads TGTGCCACCAGCAGAGATGTAGGACAGGGGAGCGAGCAGTACTTC. It yields the protein CATSRDVGQGSEQYF.

The gene calls are TRBV29-1 and TRBJ1-1; D may be TRBD1 (6 bases). This CDR3 spans 14 amino acids. The germline V gene has CDR1 SQVTM and CDR2 ANQGSEA. Trimming removed 3 bases at V and 0 bases at J, with 11 bases between. In nucleotides, the CDR3 is TGCAGCGTTGACAGGGGCGAAATGAACACTGAAGCTTTCTTT. Encoded protein: CSVDRGEMNTEAFF.

The sample holds a few counts of this clone. This rearrangement joins TRBV28 to TRBJ2-7; TRBD1 matches 11 bases. V dropped 6 bases and J dropped 5; count of bases not matched to a gene: 9. The CDR3 is 15 residues long. Per germline, CDR1 MDHEN and CDR2 SYDVKM. For the CDR3, the DNA is TGTGCCAGCAGGGCGGGACAGGGGGAAGTCCACGAGCAGTACTTC. Residues: CASRAGQGEVHEQYF.